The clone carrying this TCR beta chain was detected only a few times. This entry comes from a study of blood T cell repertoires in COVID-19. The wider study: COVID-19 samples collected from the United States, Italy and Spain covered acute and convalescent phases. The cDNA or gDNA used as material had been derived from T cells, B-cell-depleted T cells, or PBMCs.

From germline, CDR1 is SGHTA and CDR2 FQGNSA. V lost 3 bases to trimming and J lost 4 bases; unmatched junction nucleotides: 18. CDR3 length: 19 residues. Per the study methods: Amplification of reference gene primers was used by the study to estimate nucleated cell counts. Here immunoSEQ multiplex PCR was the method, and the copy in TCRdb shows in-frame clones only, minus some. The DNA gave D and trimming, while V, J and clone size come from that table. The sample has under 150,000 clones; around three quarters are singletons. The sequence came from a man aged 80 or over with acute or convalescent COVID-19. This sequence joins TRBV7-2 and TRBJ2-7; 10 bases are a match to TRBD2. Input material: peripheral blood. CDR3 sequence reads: CASSFRSGGSGGALYEQYF. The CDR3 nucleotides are TGTGCCAGCAGCTTCCGATCGGGTGGCAGCGGGGGGGCCTTATACGAGCAGTACTTC.